One TCR beta chain is described in this entry. Its matching antigen is unknown. A much larger clone sits a single nucleotide away, making a read error possible. Given the absence of the conserved phenylalanine or tryptophan at the CDR3 end, a read error is likely. Germline V gives CDR1 LNHNV, CDR2 YYDKDF (reference sequence). V was cut by 0 bases and J by 0 bases, with 9 bases left in between. This CDR3 has 16 amino acids. Arm-PCR of CDR3 regions and iRepertoire HTBI primers were the basis on which TCR beta libraries were built. Each CDR3 protein is one row after TCRdb ran MiXCR on the multiplex PCR reads. The sample holds around 460,000 distinct CDR3 sequences, around a fifth seen once. The data derive from a study of regulatory T cells in long-lasting Graves disease. General study points: Under persistent disease, TRBV28, TRBJ1-2 and TRBJ2-5 were used preferentially.

The time point is: persistent/refractory GD, antithyroid drugs over 5 years with positive TRAb. There was RNA extracted from PBMCs, and the TCR library was made from it. Graves' disease was diagnosed by American Thyroid Association guidelines. This TCR derives from a female donor with Graves disease. The chain combines TRBV15 with TRBJ1-5; D is possibly TRBD1 (5 bases). Sample: peripheral blood mononuclear cells (PBMCs), taken when the disease was refractory, from a patient treated with antithyroid drugs. The CDR3 loop reads CATSRDPGYSNQPQHL. CDR3 sequence (DNA): TGTGCCACCAGCAGAGATCCAGGGTATAGCAATCAGCCCCAGCATCTT.